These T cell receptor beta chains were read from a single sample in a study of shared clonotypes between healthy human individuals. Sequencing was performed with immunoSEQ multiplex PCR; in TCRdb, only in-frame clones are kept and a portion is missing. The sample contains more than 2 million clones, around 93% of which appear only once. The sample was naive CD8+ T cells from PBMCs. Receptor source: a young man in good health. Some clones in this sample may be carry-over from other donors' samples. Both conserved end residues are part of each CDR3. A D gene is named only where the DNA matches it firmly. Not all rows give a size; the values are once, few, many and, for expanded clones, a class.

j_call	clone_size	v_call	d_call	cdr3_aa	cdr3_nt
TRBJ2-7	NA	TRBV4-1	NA	CASSQVSSVTHEQYF	TGCGCCAGCAGCCAAGTGTCTAGCGTGACCCACGAGCAGTACTTC
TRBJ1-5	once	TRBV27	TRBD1	CASKGGGVLEPQHF	TGTGCCAGCAAGGGAGGGGGCGTCCTGGAGCCCCAGCATTTT
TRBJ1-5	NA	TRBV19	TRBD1	CASSIEGDSHSNQPQHF	TGTGCCAGTAGTATAGAAGGGGACAGCCATAGCAATCAGCCCCAGCATTTT
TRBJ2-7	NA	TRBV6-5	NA	CASRFGRGNYEQYF	TGTGCCAGCAGATTCGGACGGGGGAACTACGAGCAGTACTTC
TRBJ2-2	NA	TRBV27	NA	CASSFGAHTGELFF	TGTGCCAGCAGTTTTGGGGCCCACACCGGGGAGCTGTTTTTT
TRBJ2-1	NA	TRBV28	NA	CASRGGDEQFF	TGTGCCAGCAGGGGGGGAGATGAGCAGTTCTTC
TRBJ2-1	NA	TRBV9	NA	CASSSPDQSPNEQFF	TGTGCCAGCAGCTCACCGGACCAGTCCCCTAATGAGCAGTTCTTC
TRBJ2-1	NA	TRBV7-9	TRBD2	CASSRGLAGANEQFF	TGTGCCAGCAGCCGAGGACTAGCGGGAGCTAATGAGCAGTTCTTC
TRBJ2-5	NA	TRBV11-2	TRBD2	CASSWASGFQETQYF	TGTGCCAGCAGCTGGGCTAGCGGGTTCCAAGAGACCCAGTACTTC
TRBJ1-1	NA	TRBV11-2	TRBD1	CASSLETGWFTEAFF	TGTGCCAGCAGCCTAGAGACAGGGTGGTTCACTGAAGCTTTCTTT
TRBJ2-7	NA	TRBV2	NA	CASIKGRIFYEQYF	TGTGCCAGCATCAAGGGGAGAATTTTCTACGAGCAGTACTTC
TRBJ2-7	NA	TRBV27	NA	CASSFLTQAPDRGSYEQYF	TGTGCCAGCAGTTTCTTGACACAGGCACCCGACAGAGGCTCCTACGAGCAGTACTTC
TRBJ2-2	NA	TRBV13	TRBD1	CASSFGQGTGELFF	TGTGCCAGCAGCTTCGGACAGGGCACCGGGGAGCTGTTTTTT
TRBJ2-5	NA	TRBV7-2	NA	CASSDRAADPQETQYF	TGTGCCAGCAGCGACCGGGCTGCCGACCCCCAAGAGACCCAGTACTTC
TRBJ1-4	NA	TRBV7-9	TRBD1	CASSPAGGGGTNEKLFF	TGTGCCAGCAGCCCGGCAGGGGGAGGTGGAACTAATGAAAAACTGTTTTTT
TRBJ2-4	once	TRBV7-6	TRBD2	CASSSRLAGGENIQYF	TGTGCCAGCAGCTCCCGACTAGCGGGAGGGGAAAACATTCAGTACTTC
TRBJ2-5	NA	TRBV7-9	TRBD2	CASSSKGREQETQYF	TGTGCCAGCAGCTCCAAGGGGAGGGAACAAGAGACCCAGTACTTC
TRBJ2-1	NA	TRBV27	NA	CASSSRWGTHNEQFF	TGTGCCAGCAGTTCTCGGTGGGGTACCCACAATGAGCAGTTCTTC
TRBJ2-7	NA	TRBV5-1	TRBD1	CASSPDRGAYEQYF	TGCGCCAGCAGCCCCGACAGGGGGGCCTACGAGCAGTACTTC
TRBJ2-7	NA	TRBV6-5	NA	CASSYGRATSYEQYF	TGTGCCAGCAGTTACGGGCGGGCCACCTCCTACGAGCAGTACTTC
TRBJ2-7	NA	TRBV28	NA	CASSQTGSGEQYF	TGTGCCAGCAGTCAAACAGGGTCCGGCGAGCAGTACTTC
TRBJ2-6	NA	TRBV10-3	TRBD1	CAIQGESSGANVLTF	TGTGCCATCCAGGGGGAAAGCTCTGGGGCCAACGTCCTGACTTTC
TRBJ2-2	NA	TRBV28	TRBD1	CASSPLDRADTGELFF	TGTGCCAGCAGTCCCCTGGACAGGGCGGACACCGGGGAGCTGTTTTTT
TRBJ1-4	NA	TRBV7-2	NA	CASSVSYAPTNEKLFF	TGTGCCAGCAGCGTCAGCTATGCCCCCACTAATGAAAAACTGTTTTTT
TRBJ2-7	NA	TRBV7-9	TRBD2	CASSLVTSGSQLYSYEQYF	TGTGCCAGCAGCTTAGTGACTAGCGGGTCGCAACTTTACTCCTACGAGCAGTACTTC
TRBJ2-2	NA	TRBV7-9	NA	CASSLKHPNTGELFF	TGTGCCAGCAGCTTAAAACACCCGAACACCGGGGAGCTGTTTTTT
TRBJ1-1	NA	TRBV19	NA	CASSIRGAATEAFF	TGTGCCAGTAGTATTCGGGGGGCTGCAACTGAAGCTTTCTTT
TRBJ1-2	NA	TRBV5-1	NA	CASSLVGEGYTF	TGCGCCAGCAGCTTGGTAGGGGAGGGCTACACCTTC
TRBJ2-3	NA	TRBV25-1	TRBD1	CASKHRGRVDTQYF	TGTGCCAGCAAACACAGGGGGCGGGTGGATACGCAGTATTTT
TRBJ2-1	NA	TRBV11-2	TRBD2	CASSLNAGGPPYNEQFF	TGTGCCAGCAGCTTGAACGCGGGAGGCCCTCCTTACAATGAGCAGTTCTTC
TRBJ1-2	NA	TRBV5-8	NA	CASSLKGARGLDGYTF	TGTGCCAGCAGCTTGAAGGGAGCGAGGGGTCTCGATGGCTACACCTTC
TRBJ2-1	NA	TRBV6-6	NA	CASSWGWVSYNEQFF	TGTGCCAGCAGTTGGGGGTGGGTCTCCTACAATGAGCAGTTCTTC
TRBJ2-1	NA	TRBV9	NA	CASSVGGLRNEQFF	TGTGCCAGCAGCGTAGGGGGACTTCGCAATGAGCAGTTCTTC
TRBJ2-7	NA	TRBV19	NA	CASSMVHMSSYEQYF	TGTGCCAGTAGTATGGTTCATATGAGCTCCTACGAGCAGTACTTC
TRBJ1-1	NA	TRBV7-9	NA	CASIDRGVAFF	TGTGCCAGCATTGACCGCGGGGTGGCTTTCTTT